This TCR beta chain was sequenced for a study of T cell clones after liver transplantation (dated by TCRdb to the late 2010s). Concerning the study at large: Samples were obtained from ITN030ST, a randomized trial in which withdrawal of immunosuppression was attempted within 2 years of liver transplantation. Donor-reactive T cell clones were identified using TCRbeta sequencing after a pre-transplant mixed lymphocyte reaction and were then followed in post-transplant blood. As an antigen-independent comparator for the donor-reactive sequences, third party-reactive TCRbeta sequences from pre-transplant MLRs were identified as well. Of the eight recipients, a few were HCV-positive, while the remaining recipients had been transplanted for non-autoimmune, non-viral indications. The subjects received no induction therapy and were kept on standard immunosuppression until randomization at 12-24 months post-transplant. Tolerance was defined as complete immunosuppression withdrawal for at least one year with no rise in liver enzymes beyond twice the upper limit of normal. Blood samples were collected pre-transplant, pre-randomization before withdrawal, and post-randomization after either complete withdrawal or failed withdrawal. The study cohort included 8 liver transplant recipients, of whom 3 were classified as tolerant and 5 as non-tolerant.

With respect to this clone: The clone's antigen remains unknown. Per-nucleotide qualities are absent, and no much larger clonotype sits a single base away.

Thawed unstimulated PBMCs were stained for CD3, CD4 and CD8 and FACS-sorted into CD3+CD4+ and CD3+CD8+ populations. Each of the 8 studied subjects was randomized to immunosuppression withdrawal. The Qiagen DNeasy Blood and Tissue Kit was used for genomic DNA isolation. High-throughput TCRbeta CDR3 sequencing of frozen genomic DNA was performed by immunoSEQ, including PCR amplification, mapping, bias correction and internal controls. The paper's data handling went like this. Productive rearrangements were retained, and unique TCRbeta sequences were defined by the CDR3 nucleotide sequence together with the V and J gene. For a sequence to be called donor-reactive, it needed a frequency of at least 0.01% and at least 5-fold expansion in CFSE-low cells compared with unstimulated pre-transplant cells. Minimum frequency thresholds were set for each subject based on the unstimulated sample with the lowest template count, ensuring at least 90% detection power. Repertoire turnover was measured by Jensen-Shannon divergence between the top 1000 TCRbeta sequences post- and pre-transplant. Two-sided Fisher's exact tests were used to test for changes in how often donor-reactive sequences were detected. TCRdb limited this immuneACCESS table to in-frame rearrangements with V and J called. A share of clones is missing; checked studies link under half to unresolved V genes, and the rest is unexplained. That table gives V, J and clone size, and the DNA gave D and trimming. The sample data list some 60,000 clones, and about two thirds of these were observed just once. Jointly, the top ten make up approximately 3% of the sample.

Points the paper makes about the study in general: Because no allograft tissue specimens were available, donor-reactive T cells may have migrated into the graft instead of being deleted. The conclusions were considered preliminary, being limited by small, heterogeneous patient numbers and non-standardized post-transplant time points. Donor-reactive sequences declined more than third party-reactive ones, suggesting partial antigen-specific deletion unrelated to withdrawal success. After accounting for repertoire turnover, donor-reactive detection was significantly reduced in 7 of 8 subjects for CD4 and 8 of 8 for CD8. A significant post-transplant decrease in circulating donor-reactive CD4 TCRbeta sequences was observed in most of the 8 subjects, irrespective of tolerance or HCV status. In a couple of subjects, low numbers of available donor cells limited the measurable donor-reactive repertoire.

The input for sequencing was CD4+ T cells from blood, taken at the roughly 16-month timepoint. This TCR derives from a human patient who received a liver transplant. After a transplant, the donor of the graft may account for some T cells.

The sequenced DNA is TGTGCCAGTAGTACTTCCGGCGGGAGGGCCAACTACAATGAGCAGTTCTTC. Its protein product is CASSTSGGRANYNEQFF. The receptor chain draws on TRBV19 and TRBJ2-1; 9 bases in the middle match TRBD2. Based on the germline V gene (reference sequence), the CDR1 and CDR2 sequences are LNHDA and SQIVND. The CDR3 contains 17 residues, cysteine and phenylalanine counted. Solely the CDR3 DNA is kept, with 51 bases framed from the first base. The germline V and J ends show losses of 4 bases and 3 bases respectively, and no gene match explains 10 bases of the junction. The full variable domain, with segments outside the CDR3 supplied by the reference TRBV19 and TRBJ2-1 proteins, appears as DGGITQSPKYLFRKEGQNVTLSCEQNLNHDAMYWYRQDPGQGLRLIYYSQIVNDFQKGDIAEGYSVSREKKESFPLTVTSAQKNPTAFYLCASSTSGGRANYNEQFFGPGTRLTVL.